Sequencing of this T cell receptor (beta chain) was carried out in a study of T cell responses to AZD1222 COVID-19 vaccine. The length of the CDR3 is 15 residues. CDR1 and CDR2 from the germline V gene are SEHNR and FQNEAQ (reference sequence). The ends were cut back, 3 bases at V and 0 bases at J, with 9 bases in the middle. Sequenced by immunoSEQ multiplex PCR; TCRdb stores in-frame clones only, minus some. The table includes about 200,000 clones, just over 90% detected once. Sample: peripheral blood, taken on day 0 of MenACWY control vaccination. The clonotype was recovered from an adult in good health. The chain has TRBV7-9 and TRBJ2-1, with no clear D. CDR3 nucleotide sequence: TGTGCCAGCAGCTTGAGGTCCAGCTCCTACAATGAGCAGTTCTTC. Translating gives CASSLRSSSYNEQFF.